These 16 T cell receptor beta chains share one sample of origin, sequenced in a study of cytomegalovirus exposure and HLA in healthy donors. In the PCR, 60 Vbeta and 13 Jbeta primers were used. Sequencing was performed with immunoSEQ multiplex PCR; in TCRdb, only in-frame clones are kept and a portion is missing. This sample has 80,000 or so clones, with about two thirds found just once. Specimen: PBMCs. These TCRs come from a man aged 25 to 40 in good health and CMV-seropositive.

This clone was seen a few times. V and J are TRBV28 and TRBJ2-7, with TRBD1 identical over 8 bases. CDR1 is MDHEN, CDR2 SYDVKM, per germline. CDR3 length equals 13 residues. Germline trimming cut 3 bases from V and 6 bases from J; bases unmatched to any gene: 4. The CDR3 sequence is CASSFSDRVEQYF. The CDR3 bases are TGTGCCAGCAGTTTTTCGGACAGGGTCGAGCAGTACTTC.

A note on this clone: Distinct nucleotide sequences in the sample also encode this CDR3. The chain is built from TRBV28 and TRBJ1-2; 7 bases are a match to TRBD1. CDR1 and CDR2 (germline): MDHEN, SYDVKM. V was clipped by 6 bases and J by 5 bases; unmatched bases: 3. The CDR3 extends over 12 amino acids. The CDR3, as DNA: TGTGCCAGCAGGGGACAGCTTTATGGCTACACCTTC. Its translation is CASRGQLYGYTF.

This clone was counted only a few times. Different DNA sequences within this sample yield the same CDR3. The J gene is TRBJ2-3, the V gene TRBV28; 14 bases align to TRBD2. Germline lookup yields CDR1 MDHEN and CDR2 SYDVKM. CDR3 size: 15 residues. V shed 3 bases and J 6 bases; nucleotides not matched to a gene: 2. The CDR3 reads CASSFWTSGRDTQYF. In DNA, the CDR3 is TGTGCCAGCAGTTTTTGGACTAGCGGGAGGGATACGCAGTATTTT.

J is TRBJ1-5 and V is TRBV6-1; no firm D call. V was clipped by 4 bases and J by 7 bases, with 14 bases between them. Germline-derived CDR1 and CDR2 are MNHNS and SASEGT. CDR3 length: 14 residues. This CDR3 is CASSVGGSRQPQHF. The DNA of the CDR3 is TGTGCCAGCAGTGTAGGCGGGTCGCGGCAGCCCCAGCATTTT.

This rearrangement joins TRBV28 to TRBJ1-6; TRBD1 agrees at 7 bases. This CDR3 has 14 amino acids. The germline V gene has CDR1 MDHEN and CDR2 SYDVKM. With V trimmed by 5 bases and J by 10 bases, 8 bases remained unmatched. DNA for the CDR3: TGTGCCAGCAGTAATGACAGGGAATGGTCACCCCTCCACTTT. This gives the protein CASSNDREWSPLHF.

This clone was detected once. The chain has TRBV29-1 and TRBJ2-3, with 10 nucleotides matching TRBD1. After removal of 8 bases from V and 5 bases from J, the junction contained 13 bases not matched to a gene. CDR1 and CDR2 (germline): SQVTM, ANQGSEA. The CDR3 is made up of 15 amino acids. CDR3 nucleotide sequence: TGCAGCACTGAACCCCTCGGGACAGGGGTAGATACGCAGTATTTT. Its protein is CSTEPLGTGVDTQYF.

The chain links TRBV6-1 to TRBJ1-5; TRBD1 might be the D (5 bases). The ends were cut back, 6 bases at V and 0 bases at J, with 12 bases in the middle. CDR1 and CDR2 (germline): MNHNS, SASEGT. CDR3 length: 15 residues. CDR3 protein: CASRPTAYSNQPQHF. The CDR3 DNA reads TGTGCCAGCAGGCCGACAGCCTATAGCAATCAGCCCCAGCATTTT.

The rearrangement joins TRBV6-4 to TRBJ2-3; 12 bases fit TRBD2. This CDR3 is 17 amino acids long. V lost 6 bases to trimming and J lost 0 bases; unmatched junction nucleotides: 7. The germline gives CDR1 MRHNA, CDR2 SNTAGT. DNA for the CDR3: TGTGCCAGCAGAGGACTAGCGGGGTGCCTTAGCACAGATACGCAGTATTTT. Residues: CASRGLAGCLSTDTQYF.

This chain uses TRBV29-1 with TRBJ2-7; 11 bases align to TRBD1. CDR3 length equals 13 residues. With V trimmed by 5 bases and J by 7 bases, 7 bases remained unmatched. Germline CDR1 and CDR2: SQVTM and ANQGSEA. CDR3 in DNA: TGCAGCGTTACCGGGACAGGGGGGCGTGAGCAGTACTTC. Translating it yields CSVTGTGGREQYF.

The V gene is TRBV6-6, the J gene TRBJ2-2; 8 positions agree with TRBD1. Germline trimming cut 5 bases from V and 4 bases from J; bases unmatched to any gene: 6. CDR3 length: 15 amino acids. Germline CDR1 reads MNHNY; CDR2 reads SVGAGI (reference sequence). CDR3 amino acids: CASSAGQGGTGELFF. The CDR3 DNA reads as TGTGCCAGCAGTGCCGGACAGGGAGGCACCGGGGAGCTGTTTTTT.

This sequence joins TRBV2 and TRBJ2-5; weak D call: TRBD2 (6 bases). Per germline, CDR1 SNHLY and CDR2 FYNNEI. The CDR3 has 14 residues. The germline V and J ends were trimmed by 2 bases and 4 bases, with 11 bases remaining between them. The CDR3 protein is CASSETAGLETQYF. The CDR3 region has the DNA TGTGCCAGCAGTGAAACCGCGGGGCTAGAGACCCAGTACTTC.

The chain links TRBV29-1 to TRBJ2-1, with D possibly being TRBD2 (6 bases). V was pared by 6 bases and J by 0 bases, with 12 bases between. The V gene's germline CDR1 is SQVTM and CDR2 ANQGSEA. The CDR3 length is 14 residues. The CDR3 DNA sequence: TGCAGCGTGTTGGAGGGCAGCTCCTACAATGAGCAGTTCTTC. As protein: CSVLEGSSYNEQFF.

The V gene is TRBV28, the J gene TRBJ2-1; 10 bases agree with TRBD2. Germline V gene lookup returns CDR1 MDHEN and CDR2 SYDVKM. After removal of 4 bases from V and 8 bases from J, the junction contained 5 bases not matched to a gene. This CDR3 is built from 14 residues. Here the CDR3 reads CASSSSGGYHEQFF. CDR3 DNA: TGTGCCAGCAGTTCTAGCGGGGGATATCATGAGCAGTTCTTC.

The J gene is TRBJ2-5, the V gene TRBV6-1; no reliable D call. CDR3 length equals 15 residues. V shed 1 base and J shed 9 bases, with 18 bases lying between them. Germline lookup yields CDR1 MNHNS and CDR2 SASEGT. CDR3 bases: TGTGCCAGCAGTGAAGGAAGGCTGACTCGAGGCGCCCAGTACTTC. This gives the protein CASSEGRLTRGAQYF.

This chain joins TRBV9 and TRBJ1-1; D is possibly TRBD1 (5 bases). Between the trimmed V and J ends, which lost 3 bases and 4 bases, there was a span of 13 bases. This CDR3 spans 14 amino acids. Germline V CDR1 and CDR2: SGDLS, YYNGEE. CDR3 region: CASSGSGPRTEAFF. CDR3 nucleotides: TGTGCCAGCAGCGGTTCAGGGCCTCGCACTGAAGCTTTCTTT.

In this sample, this clone turned up a few times. The V call is TRBV27, the J call TRBJ1-1; no reliable D call. Germline CDR1 is MNHEY and CDR2 is SMNVEV (reference sequence). This CDR3 spans 13 amino acids. The V gene lost 3 bases and the J gene lost 4 bases, with 9 bases spanning the gap. In DNA form, the CDR3 reads TGTGCCAGCAGTTTGAGCGCCGCCACTGAAGCTTTCTTT. Protein sequence: CASSLSAATEAFF.